This is a list of T cell receptor beta chains from one sample in a study of T-cell memory formation after mild COVID-19. From the 5' RACE reads, TCRdb called clonotypes with MiXCR, one entry per CDR3 protein. The data contain roughly 400,000 distinct CDR3 sequences, more than 20% of them singletons. Specimen: PBMCs or a T cell subset sorted from them (not recorded which). These receptors all stem from an adult woman who had mild COVID-19 (a few samples of this study predate the infection). Cell type and time point are not known. Each CDR3 is given with its conserved first and last residue. A D gene is named only where the DNA matches it firmly. Clone size is given for some rows only: seen once, a few or many times, or a class if the clone is expanded.

v_gene,j_gene,d_gene,abundance,CDR3nt,CDR3aa
TRBV20-1,TRBJ2-1,NA,NA,TGCAGTGCTGATAGGGGGTACACCTACAATGAGCAGTTCTTC,CSADRGYTYNEQFF
TRBV2,TRBJ1-5,NA,few,TGTGCCGGCTCGGGGACAACCAACGGCAATCAGCCCCAGCATTTT,CAGSGTTNGNQPQHF
TRBV30,TRBJ2-2,NA,NA,TGTGCCTGGAGTGTACAGGGATCCGGGGAGCTGTTTTTT,CAWSVQGSGELFF
TRBV5-1,TRBJ2-7,TRBD1,few,TGCGCCAGCAGCTTAGAACTTCACAGGGGCCACGAGCAGTACTTC,CASSLELHRGHEQYF
TRBV4-2,TRBJ2-5,TRBD2,NA,TGTGCCAGCAGCCAAGCAGGGACTAGCGGATACCAAGAGACCCAGTACTTC,CASSQAGTSGYQETQYF
TRBV7-2,TRBJ2-3,NA,NA,TGTGCCAGCAGTGCGGGACAATCCCGGGGATCTAGCACAGATACGCAGTATTTT,CASSAGQSRGSSTDTQYF
TRBV3-1,TRBJ2-1,TRBD2,once,TGTGCCAGCAGCCAACCGGGACTAGGGACCAATGAGCAGTTCTTC,CASSQPGLGTNEQFF
TRBV5-1,TRBJ2-7,TRBD2,few,TGCGCCAGTCAGACTGGGGACTACTACGAGCAGTACTTC,CASQTGDYYEQYF
TRBV19,TRBJ2-1,TRBD2,NA,TGTGCCAGTAGTCCCGGACTAGCGTGGAACAATGAGCAGTTCTTC,CASSPGLAWNNEQFF
TRBV24-1,TRBJ1-5,NA,NA,TGTGCCACCAGTGACCCCCGGCGGAGCAATCAGCCCCAGCATTTT,CATSDPRRSNQPQHF
TRBV20-1,TRBJ1-2,TRBD1,NA,TGCAGTGCTACCCAGGGGGCTGAGGGCTATGGCTACACCTTC,CSATQGAEGYGYTF
TRBV6-5,TRBJ2-3,NA,NA,TGTGCCAGCAGCTCGGACGGATTCACAGATACGCAGTATTTT,CASSSDGFTDTQYF
TRBV27,TRBJ2-2,NA,few,TGTGCCAGCAGCCCCCGGGTCTCCACGAACACCGGGGAGCTGTTTTTT,CASSPRVSTNTGELFF
TRBV3-1,TRBJ1-1,TRBD1,once,TGTGCCAGCAGCCCATACAGGGGGGCTGAAGCTTTCTTT,CASSPYRGAEAFF
TRBV24-1,TRBJ2-1,NA,NA,TGTGCCACCAGTGATTTGGAGCAGGTCGGCAATGAGCAGTTCTTC,CATSDLEQVGNEQFF
TRBV11-3,TRBJ2-3,TRBD2,NA,TGTGCCAGCAGCCACCGACTAGCGGGAGAAGATACGCAGTATTTT,CASSHRLAGEDTQYF
TRBV9,TRBJ2-5,TRBD2,NA,TGTGCCAGCAGCACACGGACTAGCGGGGGATCTCAAGAGACCCAGTACTTC,CASSTRTSGGSQETQYF
TRBV4-3,TRBJ1-3,NA,NA,TGCGCCAGCAGCCAACCTGCTGGAAACACCATATATTTT,CASSQPAGNTIYF
TRBV4-2,TRBJ2-1,NA,few,TGTGCCAGCAGCCAATCACTAGCAGACAATGAGCAGTTCTTC,CASSQSLADNEQFF
TRBV6-6,TRBJ2-3,TRBD1,NA,TGTGCCAGCAGTTACGGGACAGGCACAGATACGCAGTATTTT,CASSYGTGTDTQYF
TRBV20-1,TRBJ2-3,NA,few,TGCAGTGCTAGAGAGGGGGGTAGCACAGATACGCAGTATTTT,CSAREGGSTDTQYF
TRBV3-1,TRBJ2-5,NA,NA,TGTGCCAGCAGCCTTTCGGCTAGCCAAGAGACCCAGTACTTC,CASSLSASQETQYF
TRBV4-3,TRBJ1-4,NA,NA,TGCGCCAGCAGCCCCTTTGATGCCTCTAATGAAAAACTGTTTTTT,CASSPFDASNEKLFF
TRBV12-3/TRBV12-4,TRBJ2-1,TRBD2,NA,TGTGCCAGCAGTTCGGCGACTAGCGGGGGTTACAATGAGCAGTTCTTC,CASSSATSGGYNEQFF
TRBV29-1,TRBJ2-1,NA,NA,TGCAGCGTTGAACAGCACTCCTACAATGAGCAGTTCTTC,CSVEQHSYNEQFF
TRBV7-9,TRBJ2-7,NA,few,TGTGCCAGCAGCCCCGTCGCGGTCGAGCAGTACTTC,CASSPVAVEQYF
TRBV15,TRBJ1-5,NA,NA,TGTGCCACCAGTACAAACAGGCGTAGCAATCAGCCCCAGCATTTT,CATSTNRRSNQPQHF
TRBV7-2,TRBJ2-7,TRBD2,NA,TGTGCCAGCAGCTTAGACCTAGCGGGGACGGGGGAGCAGTACTTC,CASSLDLAGTGEQYF
TRBV5-1,TRBJ2-3,NA,NA,TGCGCCAGCACTTTGCAGGGGAAACGCACAGATACGCAGTATTTT,CASTLQGKRTDTQYF
TRBV25-1,TRBJ2-3,NA,NA,TGTGCCAGCGGACAGACGGTGGGCGATACGCAGTATTTT,CASGQTVGDTQYF
TRBV12-3/TRBV12-4,TRBJ1-2,TRBD1,NA,TGTGCCAGCAGTCCCAGGTGGGCAGGGGGTAATGGCTACACCTTC,CASSPRWAGGNGYTF
TRBV6-1,TRBJ1-1,NA,NA,TGTGCCAGCAGTGAACATATCCCCGATGGGGCTTTCTTT,CASSEHIPDGAFF
TRBV10-3,TRBJ2-1,TRBD2,NA,TGTGCCATCAGTGAGTCAGGAGCGGGGGGCCACAATGAGCAGTTCTTC,CAISESGAGGHNEQFF
TRBV20-1,TRBJ2-2,NA,few,TGCAGTGCCCGGGACGGGCGATACACCGGGGAGCTGTTTTTT,CSARDGRYTGELFF
TRBV29-1,TRBJ2-5,NA,NA,TGCAGCGTTGAAGTACCTCTCACGCAGACCCAGTACTTC,CSVEVPLTQTQYF
TRBV24-1,TRBJ1-2,NA,few,TGTGCCACCAGTGACCACCCTTACTATGGCTACACCTTC,CATSDHPYYGYTF
TRBV4-2,TRBJ2-7,NA,NA,TGTGCCAGCAGCCAAGGAGGCTACAGAGCCGACGAGCAGTACTTC,CASSQGGYRADEQYF
TRBV30,TRBJ2-7,TRBD1,few,TGTGCCTCCACCGGGACAGCGTCCTACGAGCAGTACTTC,CASTGTASYEQYF